The next 8 T cell receptor beta chains were all read from a single sample in a study of spatial heterogeneity in lung cancer. Documented time point: sample taken at primary tumor resection. In each case, whole RNA from tumor, nontumor lung or frozen PBMC was sequenced unsorted. From the 5' RACE reads, TCRdb called clonotypes with MiXCR, one entry per CDR3 protein. Among more than 6,500 distinct CDR3 sequences listed, roughly 5.4% were seen once. The sequences come from PBMCs, collected at surgery. These receptors came from a male donor with early-stage non-small cell lung cancer.

There are many counts of this clonotype. The chain couples TRBV5-1 to TRBJ2-5; 13 nucleotides match TRBD2. V was pared by 2 bases and J by 5 bases, with 6 bases of the junction left unmatched. The germline V gene has CDR1 SGHRS and CDR2 YFSETQ. The CDR3 sequence is 16 residues long. The CDR3 bases are TGCGCCAGCAGCTTCACTAGCGGGGGGGCTGGTGAGACCCAGTACTTC. Translating it yields CASSFTSGGAGETQYF. The full variable domain, with the rest looked up from reference TRBV5-1 and TRBJ2-5, is KAGVTQTPRYLIKTRGQQVTLSCSPISGHRSVSWYQQTPGQGLQFLFEYFSETQRNKGNFPGRFSGRQFSNSRSEMNVSTLELGDSALYLCASSFTSGGAGETQYFGPGTRLLVL.

This clonotype was seen ten or more times. The V and J genes are TRBV27 and TRBJ1-2, with a possible D match to TRBD1 (6 bases). Germline assignment: CDR1 MNHEY and CDR2 SMNVEV (reference sequence). V was trimmed by 10 bases and J by 6 bases, leaving 21 bases between them. There are 14 residues in the CDR3. The CDR3 is CAIKALGGGNGYTF. DNA for the CDR3: TGTGCCATAAAGGCCCTCGGGGGCGGTAATGGCTACACCTTC.

This clonotype came up many times. The chain couples TRBV6-1 to TRBJ1-5, with D possibly being TRBD1 (6 bases). The length of the CDR3 is 16 residues. V lost 6 bases to trimming and J lost 0 bases, with 15 bases between them. Germline CDR1 is MNHNS and CDR2 is SASEGT. CDR3 loop: CASRTPGHLSNQPQHF. CDR3 bases: TGTGCCAGCAGGACACCGGGACACCTTAGCAATCAGCCCCAGCATTTT.

This clonotype was seen ten or more times. This rearrangement joins TRBV4-1 to TRBJ2-7; the D gene is possibly TRBD2 (5 bases). The V gene's germline CDR1 is MGHRA and CDR2 YSYEKL. Trimming stripped 0 bases from V and 0 bases from J, with 12 bases between. The CDR3 totals 16 residues. The CDR3 DNA follows: TGCGCCAGCAGCCAAGATGGAAGCGGTAGCTCCTACGAGCAGTACTTC. This encodes CASSQDGSGSSYEQYF.

In its sample, this clonotype was seen many times. V is TRBV4-3 and J is TRBJ2-7, with D perhaps TRBD2 (6 bases). Per the germline V gene, CDR1 is LGHNA and CDR2 is YSLEER. CDR3 length: 14 residues. Trimming pared 1 base from V and 2 bases from J, leaving 9 bases between. CDR3 protein: CASSQGGNAYEQYF. CDR3 nucleotide sequence: TGCGCCAGCAGCCAAGGCGGGAACGCCTACGAGCAGTACTTC.

This clonotype is termed medium-sized. V is TRBV7-2 and J is TRBJ2-1; D unresolved. Trimming pared 1 base from V and 2 bases from J, leaving 12 bases between. Per the germline V gene, CDR1 is SGHTA and CDR2 is FQGNSA. CDR3 size: 16 residues. The CDR3 DNA sequence: TGTGCCAGCAGCTTAGGGGGTACTCTCACCTACAATGAGCAGTTCTTC. Translation: CASSLGGTLTYNEQFF.

This clonotype counts as medium-sized. The J gene is TRBJ2-7, the V gene TRBV7-9; 10 bases match TRBD1. Losses at the gene ends were 1 base for V and 2 bases for J; bases not matched to a gene: 5. In germline, CDR1 is SEHNR, CDR2 FQNEAQ (reference sequence). The CDR3 contains 16 residues. The CDR3 spells CASSLVLGQGAYEQYF. The CDR3 nucleotides are TGTGCCAGCAGCTTAGTACTCGGACAGGGGGCCTACGAGCAGTACTTC.

This clonotype is large (0.1 to 1%) in the sample. The gene calls are TRBV2 and TRBJ2-7; 8 bases agree with TRBD1. Germline V CDR1 and CDR2: SNHLY, FYNNEI. The CDR3 loop spans 16 amino acids. V was clipped by 0 bases and J by 1 base; unmatched bases: 5. The CDR3 here is CASSEAGRDRSYEQYF. CDR3 nucleotide sequence: TGTGCCAGCAGTGAAGCCGGACGGGACAGGTCCTACGAGCAGTACTTC.